What follows is one T cell receptor beta chain and its context. Its antigen is as yet unknown. Genomic DNA constituted the template upon which TCR beta VDJ and CDR3 profiling was performed. TCRdb reprocessed the reads with MiXCR, giving one entry per CDR3 protein. The sample lists roughly 40,000 distinct CDR3 sequences; roughly two thirds were seen once. This record comes from a study of CD8+CD57+ T cells in acquired aplastic anemia. Study-wide context: Across the sorted CD4+ and CD8+ cells, DNA amounts averaged 3.2 ug. Researchers reported that healthy donors averaged roughly 11 million reads for CD4+ cells. Study results and limitations: Overlapping CD8+ CDR3 repertoires of patients and controls contained under 35 shared sequences. Patients and controls were not found to differ significantly in CD8+ Simpson's diversity.

CDR1 SGHRS and CDR2 YFSETQ come from the germline V gene. The V gene lost 0 bases and the J gene lost 1 base, with 17 bases spanning the gap. CDR3 size: 17 residues. The V gene is TRBV5-1, the J gene TRBJ2-7, with D perhaps assigned TRBD1 or TRBD2 (5 bases each). The sequencing sample was made of sorted CD4+, CD8+, or CD8+CD57+ T cells (not recorded which) from PBMCs. This TCR came from a human donor in good health, serving as a control. The CDR3 nucleotides are TGCGCCAGCAGCTTGGGGACACCCGGGGATGGGTCCTACGAGCAGTACTTC. Residues: CASSLGTPGDGSYEQYF.